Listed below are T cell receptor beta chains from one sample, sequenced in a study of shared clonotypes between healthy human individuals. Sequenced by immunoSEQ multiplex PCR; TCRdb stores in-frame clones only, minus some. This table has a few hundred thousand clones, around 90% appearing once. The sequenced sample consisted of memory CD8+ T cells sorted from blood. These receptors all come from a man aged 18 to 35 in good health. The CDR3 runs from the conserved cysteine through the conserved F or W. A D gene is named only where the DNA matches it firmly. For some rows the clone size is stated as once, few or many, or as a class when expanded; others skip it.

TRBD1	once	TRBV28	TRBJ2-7	TGTGCCAGCAGTCCGGACAGGGTAATCCACGAGCAGTACTTC	CASSPDRVIHEQYF
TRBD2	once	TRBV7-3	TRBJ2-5	TGTGCCAGCAGCTTAGGTTTATCGAGCGGGAAAGAGACCCAGTACTTC	CASSLGLSSGKETQYF
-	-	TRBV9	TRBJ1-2	TGTGCCAGCAGCGTATATTTGCAGGGGAACTATGGCTACACCTTC	CASSVYLQGNYGYTF
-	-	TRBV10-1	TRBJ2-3	TGCGCCAGCAGTGAGCGGGGGGATACGCAGTATTTT	CASSERGDTQYF
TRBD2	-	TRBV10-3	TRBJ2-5	TGTGCCATCAGTGAGTCGTATGCGGGGGACCAAGAGACCCAGTACTTC	CAISESYAGDQETQYF
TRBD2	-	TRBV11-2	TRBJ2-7	TGTGCCAGCAGCTTCGGGACTAGCGGGGGGCCCTACGAGCAGTACTTC	CASSFGTSGGPYEQYF
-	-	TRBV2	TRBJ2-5	TGTGCCAGCAGTTACGGGGTCCAAGAGACCCAGTACTTC	CASSYGVQETQYF
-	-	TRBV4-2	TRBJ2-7	TGTGCCAGCAGCCAAGATGGCTCCTACGAGCAGTACTTC	CASSQDGSYEQYF
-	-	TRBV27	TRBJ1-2	TGTGCCAGCAGTTTAGCCGTGGGAGGTGATGGCTACACCTTC	CASSLAVGGDGYTF
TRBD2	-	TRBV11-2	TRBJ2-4	TGTGCCAGCAGCTTAGGCGGGTGGGTAGCGGGAGGCAAAAACATTCAGTACTTC	CASSLGGWVAGGKNIQYF
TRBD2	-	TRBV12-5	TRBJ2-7	TGTGCTAGTGGTTTGGTAAGGGAGGGCGAGCAGTACTTC	CASGLVREGEQYF
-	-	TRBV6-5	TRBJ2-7	TGTGCCAGCAGCTACGGACTGGACTACGAGCAGTACTTC	CASSYGLDYEQYF
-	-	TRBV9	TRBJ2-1	TGTGCCAGCAGCATCACCGGGACCGGTAAAGTTGAGCAGTTCTTC	CASSITGTGKVEQFF
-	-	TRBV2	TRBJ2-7	TGTGCCAGCAGTGCGAGACTCAACTACGAGCAGTACTTC	CASSARLNYEQYF
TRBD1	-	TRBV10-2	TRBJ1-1	TGCGCCAGCAGTGAGTTTTGGACAGGGGCGATGAACACTGAAGCTTTCTTT	CASSEFWTGAMNTEAFF
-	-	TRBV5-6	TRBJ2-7	TGTGCCAGCATGGTAGGAAGCTACGAGCAGTACTTC	CASMVGSYEQYF
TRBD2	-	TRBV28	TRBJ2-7	TGTGCCAGCAGTCCCTGGACTAGCGGGGGCTACGAGCAGTACTTC	CASSPWTSGGYEQYF
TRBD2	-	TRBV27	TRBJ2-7	TGTGCCAGCAGCCAAGGACTAGCGGGAGATGACGAGCAGTACTTC	CASSQGLAGDDEQYF
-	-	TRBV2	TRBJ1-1	TGTGCCAGCAGTGAATCTGGCGGGGGAGTGACTGAAGCTTTCTTT	CASSESGGGVTEAFF
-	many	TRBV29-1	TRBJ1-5	TGCAGCGTGCAAGGTGGAGAGCAGGGCGATAGTCAGCCCCAGCATTTT	CSVQGGEQGDSQPQHF
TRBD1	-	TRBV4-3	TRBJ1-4	TGCGCCAGCAGCCCGACAGGGGGTGAAGAAAAACTGTTTTTT	CASSPTGGEEKLFF
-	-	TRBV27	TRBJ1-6	TGTGCCAGCAGTCCCGGACCCGGGGCAGGGTCACCCCTCCACTTT	CASSPGPGAGSPLHF
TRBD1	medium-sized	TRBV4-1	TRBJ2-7	TGCGCCAGCAGCTTCGGACAGGGAGAAGGGTACGAGCAGTACTTC	CASSFGQGEGYEQYF
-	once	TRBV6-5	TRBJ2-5	TGTGCCAGCAGTTACTCGCGAACTACCCAAGAGACCCAGTACTTC	CASSYSRTTQETQYF
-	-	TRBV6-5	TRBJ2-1	TGTGCCAGCAGTTCCAACAATGAGCAGTTCTTC	CASSSNNEQFF
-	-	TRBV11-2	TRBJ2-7	TGTGCCAGCAGCCCGCCGTATGGACTATCCTCCTACGAGCAGTACTTC	CASSPPYGLSSYEQYF
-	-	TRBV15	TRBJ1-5	TGTGCCACCAGCAGAGATCTGGGCAGCGGGCAGCCCCAGCATTTT	CATSRDLGSGQPQHF
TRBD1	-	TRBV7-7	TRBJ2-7	TGTGCTAGCAGCTCTGGGACAGGGGGTGGCTACGAGCAGTACTTC	CASSSGTGGGYEQYF
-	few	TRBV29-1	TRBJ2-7	TGCAGCGTTGACGCGGGGTCGGACGAGCAGTACTTC	CSVDAGSDEQYF
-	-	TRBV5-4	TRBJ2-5	TGTGCCAGCAGCCCCCCTGGAGCGGAGACCCAGTACTTC	CASSPPGAETQYF